Each of the 10 T cell receptor beta chains below was sequenced from the same sample in a study of T cells expressing NK-cell markers. TCRdb reprocessed the 5' RACE reads, with one entry per CDR3 protein and no DNA. The sample includes 500,000 to 700,000 distinct CDR3 sequences. The sequencing sample was made of blood T cells: a sorted CD56 or NKG2C T cell subset, CD4+ or CD8+ T cells, or bulk PBMC T cells (not recorded which). The source of these receptors is a man aged 18 to 29 in good health.

The chain couples TRBV7-9 to TRBJ2-1; with no DNA, the TCRdb D assignment of TRBD2 cannot be verified. This CDR3 is built from 15 residues. Germline CDR1 is SEHNR and CDR2 is FQNEAQ (reference sequence). The CDR3 loop is CASSSSGKEGDEQFF.

This chain joins TRBV4-3 and TRBJ2-5. The CDR3 is 16 residues long. Looked up from germline, CDR1 is LGHNA and CDR2 is YSLEER. CDR3 sequence reads: CASSQAWVSTEETQYF.

V and J are TRBV4-1 and TRBJ2-1; as DNA is missing, the TRBD2 call by TCRdb cannot be tested. The CDR3 is 16 residues long. The germline gives CDR1 MGHRA, CDR2 YSYEKL. The CDR3 reads CASSQGLASSYNEQFF.

This chain links TRBV11-2 with TRBJ2-5; the TCRdb D gene call, TRBD1, has no DNA to confirm it. The CDR3 runs 15 residues. CDR1 and CDR2 from the germline V gene are SGHAT and FQNNGV. The CDR3: CASSSRDRSEETQYF.

The CDR3 spells CASSFDSLSSPLHF. This chain links TRBV12-3 or TRBV12-4 with TRBJ1-6; TCRdb proposes TRBD1, but this gene call is untestable without DNA. The CDR3 length is 14 residues.

The V gene is TRBV11-2, the J gene TRBJ2-7; no DNA is available, so the TRBD2 call from TCRdb remains unchecked. Germline CDR1 is SGHAT and CDR2 is FQNNGV. This CDR3 is built from 18 residues. The CDR3 loop reads CASSLEGLAGGPYYEQYF.

The rearrangement links TRBV18 to TRBJ2-3. The CDR3 sequence is 16 residues long. Germline V CDR1 and CDR2: KGHSH, LQKENI. The CDR3 loop is CASSLSGLADTDTQYF.

The genes are TRBV4-3 and TRBJ2-7; the TCRdb D gene call, TRBD1, has no DNA to confirm it. Germline CDR1 reads LGHNA; CDR2 reads YSLEER. CDR3 length: 16 amino acids. The CDR3 is CASSQGTGEYSYEQYF.

The chain combines TRBV5-1 with TRBJ1-3; lacking DNA, the TRBD1 call made by TCRdb goes unchecked. This CDR3 contains 15 residues. CDR1 and CDR2 from the germline V gene are SGHRS and YFSETQ. CDR3 loop: CASSESGGSGNTIYF.

The V gene is TRBV29-1, the J gene TRBJ1-5. CDR3 length equals 13 residues. Germline CDR1 SQVTM, CDR2 ANQGSEA. This CDR3 reads CSVEMAGRKAQHF. Complete variable domain (other parts from reference TRBV29-1 and TRBJ1-5): SAVISQKPSRDICQRGTSLTIQCQVDSQVTMMFWYRQQPGQSLTLIATANQGSEATYESGFVIDKFPISRPNLTFSTLTVSNMSPEDSSIYLCSVEMAGRKAQHFGDGTRLSIL.